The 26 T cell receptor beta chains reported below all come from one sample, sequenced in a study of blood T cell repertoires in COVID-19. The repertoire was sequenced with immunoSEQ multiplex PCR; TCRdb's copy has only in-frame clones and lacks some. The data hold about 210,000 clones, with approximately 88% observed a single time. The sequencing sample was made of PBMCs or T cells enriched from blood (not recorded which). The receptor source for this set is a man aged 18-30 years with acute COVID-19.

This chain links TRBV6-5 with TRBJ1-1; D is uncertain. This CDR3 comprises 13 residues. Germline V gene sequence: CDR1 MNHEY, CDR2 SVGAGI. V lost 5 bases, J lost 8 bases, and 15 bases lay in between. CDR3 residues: CASSPRERREAFF. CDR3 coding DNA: TGTGCCAGCAGTCCCCGGGAAAGGCGGGAAGCTTTCTTT.

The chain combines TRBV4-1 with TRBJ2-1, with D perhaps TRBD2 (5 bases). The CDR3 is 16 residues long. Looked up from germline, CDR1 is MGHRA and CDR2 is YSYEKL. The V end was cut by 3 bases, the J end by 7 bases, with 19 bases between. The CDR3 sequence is CASSQGSGPTGNEQFF. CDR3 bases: TGCGCCAGCAGCCAGGGGTCCGGGCCTACGGGAAATGAGCAGTTCTTC.

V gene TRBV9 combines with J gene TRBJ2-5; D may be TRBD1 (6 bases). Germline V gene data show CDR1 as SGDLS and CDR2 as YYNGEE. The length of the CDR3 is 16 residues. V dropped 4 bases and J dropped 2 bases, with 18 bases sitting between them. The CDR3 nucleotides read TGTGCCAGCAGCCCGGCGGCTCTAGGGGGACAAGAGACCCAGTACTTC. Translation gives CASSPAALGGQETQYF.

The chain's CDR3 is CASSPPGQGQYF. The CDR3 nucleotides read TGTGCCAGCAGCCCCCCGGGACAGGGACAGTACTTC. The chain is built from TRBV6-5 and TRBJ2-7, with TRBD1 matching over 9 bases. This CDR3 has 12 amino acids. Germline CDR1 reads MNHEY; CDR2 reads SVGAGI. V trimming: 6 bases; J trimming: 10 bases; junction bases outside the gene matches: 7.

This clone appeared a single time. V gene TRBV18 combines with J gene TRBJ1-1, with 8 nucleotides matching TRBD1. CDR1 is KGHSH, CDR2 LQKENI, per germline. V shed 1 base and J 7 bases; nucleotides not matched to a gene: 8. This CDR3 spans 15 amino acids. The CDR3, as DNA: TGTGCCAGCTCACCACGGACAGGGACCGCGGATGAAGCTTTCTTT. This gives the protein CASSPRTGTADEAFF. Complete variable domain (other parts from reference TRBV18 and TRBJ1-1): NAGVMQNPRHLVRRRGQEARLRCSPMKGHSHVYWYRQLPEEGLKFMVYLQKENIIDESGMPKERFSAEFPKEGPSILRIQQVVRGDSAAYFCASSPRTGTADEAFFGQGTRLTVV.

The CDR3 nucleotides read TGTGCCAGCACGGGAACAGTTCGCACCGGGGAGCTGTTTTTT. As protein: CASTGTVRTGELFF. The rearrangement uses TRBV2 and TRBJ2-2; D is possibly TRBD2 (5 bases). V was clipped by 7 bases and J by 4 bases, with 13 bases between them. Germline CDR1 SNHLY, CDR2 FYNNEI. This CDR3 is built from 14 residues. Full variable domain (missing parts from reference TRBV2 and TRBJ2-2): EPEVTQTPSHQVTQMGQEVILRCVPISNHLYFYWYRQILGQKVEFLVSFYNNEISEKSEIFDDQFSVERPDGSNFTLKIRSTKLEDSAMYFCASTGTVRTGELFFGEGSRLTVL.

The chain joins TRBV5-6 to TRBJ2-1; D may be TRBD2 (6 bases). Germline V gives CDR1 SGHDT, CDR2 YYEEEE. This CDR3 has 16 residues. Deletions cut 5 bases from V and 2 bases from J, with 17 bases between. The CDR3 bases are TGTGCCAGCAGTTTCGAGCCGGGGGAGGCCTACAATGAGCAGTTCTTC. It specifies CASSFEPGEAYNEQFF.

This CDR3 reads CASSSAYNYGYTF. The CDR3, as DNA: TGTGCCAGCAGCTCCGCCTATAACTATGGCTACACCTTC. The chain uses TRBV12-3 or TRBV12-4 and TRBJ1-2; no definite D call. V shed 6 bases and J shed 1 base, with 9 bases lying between them. This CDR3 spans 13 amino acids.

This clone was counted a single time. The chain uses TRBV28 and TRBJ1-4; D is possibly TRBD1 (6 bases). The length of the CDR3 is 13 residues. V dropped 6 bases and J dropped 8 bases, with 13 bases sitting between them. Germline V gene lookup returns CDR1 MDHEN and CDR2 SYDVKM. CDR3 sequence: CASRQTGNEKLFF. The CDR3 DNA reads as TGTGCCAGCAGACAAACAGGGAACGAAAAACTGTTTTTT.

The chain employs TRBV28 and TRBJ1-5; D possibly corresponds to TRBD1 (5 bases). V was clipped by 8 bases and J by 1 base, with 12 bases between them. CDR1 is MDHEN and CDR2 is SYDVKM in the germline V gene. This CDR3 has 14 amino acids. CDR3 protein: CASGSRQSNQPQHF. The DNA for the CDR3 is TGTGCCAGCGGATCAAGACAGAGCAATCAGCCCCAGCATTTT.

In nucleotides, the CDR3 is TGTGCCAGCAGCTTAGGGGCGGGGTGGGGTTACAATGAGCAGTTCTTC. Protein: CASSLGAGWGYNEQFF. The chain uses TRBV7-2 and TRBJ2-1; TRBD2 might be the D (6 bases). Germline V gene sequence: CDR1 SGHTA, CDR2 FQGNSA. With 1 base removed from V and 4 bases from J, the gap between germline ends came to 14 bases. The CDR3 extends over 16 amino acids.

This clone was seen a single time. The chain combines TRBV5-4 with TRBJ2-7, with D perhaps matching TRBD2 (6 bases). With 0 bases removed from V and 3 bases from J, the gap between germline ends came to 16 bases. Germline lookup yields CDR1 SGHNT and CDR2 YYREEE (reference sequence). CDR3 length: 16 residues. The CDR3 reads CASSLAGSGAVYEQYF. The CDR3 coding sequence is TGTGCCAGCAGCTTGGCCGGGTCGGGAGCGGTCTACGAGCAGTACTTC.

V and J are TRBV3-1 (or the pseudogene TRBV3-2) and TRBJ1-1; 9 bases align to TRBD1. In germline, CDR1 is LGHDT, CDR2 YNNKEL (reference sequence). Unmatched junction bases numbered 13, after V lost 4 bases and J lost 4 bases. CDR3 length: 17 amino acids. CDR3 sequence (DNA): TGTGCCAGCAGCCTAAGCACAGGGGGCAGAGGAGGCACTGAAGCTTTCTTT. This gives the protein CASSLSTGGRGGTEAFF.

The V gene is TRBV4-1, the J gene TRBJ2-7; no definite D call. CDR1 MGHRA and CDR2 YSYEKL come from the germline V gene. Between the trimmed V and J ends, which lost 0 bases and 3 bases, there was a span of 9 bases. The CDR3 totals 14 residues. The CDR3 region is CASSQELTHYEQYF. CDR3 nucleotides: TGCGCCAGCAGCCAAGAACTAACCCACTACGAGCAGTACTTC.

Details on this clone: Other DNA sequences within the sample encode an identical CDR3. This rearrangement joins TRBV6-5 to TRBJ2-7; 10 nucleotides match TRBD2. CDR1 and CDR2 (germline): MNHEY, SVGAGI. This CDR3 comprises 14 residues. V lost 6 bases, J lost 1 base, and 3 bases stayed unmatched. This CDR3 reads CASRLTSGSYEQYF. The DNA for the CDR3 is TGTGCCAGCAGGCTGACTAGCGGGTCCTACGAGCAGTACTTC.

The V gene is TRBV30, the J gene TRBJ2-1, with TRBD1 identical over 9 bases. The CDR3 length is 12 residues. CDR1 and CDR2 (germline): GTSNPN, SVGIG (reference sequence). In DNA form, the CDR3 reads TGTGCTCAGCCAGGGACAGGGAATGAGCAGTTCTTC. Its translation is CAQPGTGNEQFF.

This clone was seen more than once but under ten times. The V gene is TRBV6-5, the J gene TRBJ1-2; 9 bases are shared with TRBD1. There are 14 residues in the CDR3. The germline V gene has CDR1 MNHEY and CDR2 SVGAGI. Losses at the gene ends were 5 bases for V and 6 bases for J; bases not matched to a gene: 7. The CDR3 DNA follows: TGTGCCAGCAGTAAGGGACAGGGTGACGATGGCTACACCTTC. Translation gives CASSKGQGDDGYTF.

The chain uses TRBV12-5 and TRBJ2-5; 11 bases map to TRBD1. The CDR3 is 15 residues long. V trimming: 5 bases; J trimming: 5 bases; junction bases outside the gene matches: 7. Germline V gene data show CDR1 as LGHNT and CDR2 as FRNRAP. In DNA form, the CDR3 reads TGTGCTAGTGGTGGAGGACAGGGGGCGCTGGAGACCCAGTACTTC. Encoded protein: CASGGGQGALETQYF.

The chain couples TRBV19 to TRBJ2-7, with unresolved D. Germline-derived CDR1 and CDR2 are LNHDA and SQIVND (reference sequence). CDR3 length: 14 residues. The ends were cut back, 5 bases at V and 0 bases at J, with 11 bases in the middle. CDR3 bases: TGTGCCAGTAGTGCGACTGCAAGCTCCTACGAGCAGTACTTC. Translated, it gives CASSATASSYEQYF.

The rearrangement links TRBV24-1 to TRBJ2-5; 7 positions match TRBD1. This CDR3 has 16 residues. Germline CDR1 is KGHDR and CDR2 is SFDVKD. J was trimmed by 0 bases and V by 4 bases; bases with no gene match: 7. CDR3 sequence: CATSDLTGLNQETQYF. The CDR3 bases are TGTGCCACCAGTGACCTGACAGGGCTCAACCAAGAGACCCAGTACTTC.

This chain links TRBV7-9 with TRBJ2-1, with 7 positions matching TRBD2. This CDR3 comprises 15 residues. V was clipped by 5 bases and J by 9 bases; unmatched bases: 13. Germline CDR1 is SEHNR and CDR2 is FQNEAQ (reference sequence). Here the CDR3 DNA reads TGTGCCAGCAGCCGAGACCTAGCGGTCCAGAGTGAGCAGTTCTTC. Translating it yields CASSRDLAVQSEQFF.

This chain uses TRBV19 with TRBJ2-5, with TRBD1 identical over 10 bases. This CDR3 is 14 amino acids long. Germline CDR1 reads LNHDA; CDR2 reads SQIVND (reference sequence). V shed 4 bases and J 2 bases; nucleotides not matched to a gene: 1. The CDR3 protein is CASSTGQGQETQYF. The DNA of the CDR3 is TGTGCCAGTAGTACGGGACAGGGGCAAGAGACCCAGTACTTC.

The CDR3 nucleotides are TGTGCCAGCAGCAGGGGGTCGGCTGAAGCTTTCTTT. It codes for CASSRGSAEAFF. The V call is TRBV6-5, the J call TRBJ1-1; TRBD1 agrees at 7 bases. The ends lost 6 bases at V and 6 bases at J; junction bases unmatched: 4. The CDR3 totals 12 residues. The germline gives CDR1 MNHEY, CDR2 SVGAGI.

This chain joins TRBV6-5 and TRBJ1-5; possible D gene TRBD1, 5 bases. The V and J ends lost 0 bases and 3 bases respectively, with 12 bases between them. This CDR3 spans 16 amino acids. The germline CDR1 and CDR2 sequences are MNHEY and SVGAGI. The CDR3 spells CASSYSAQGNNQPQHF. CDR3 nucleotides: TGTGCCAGCAGTTACTCGGCGCAGGGCAACAATCAGCCCCAGCATTTT.

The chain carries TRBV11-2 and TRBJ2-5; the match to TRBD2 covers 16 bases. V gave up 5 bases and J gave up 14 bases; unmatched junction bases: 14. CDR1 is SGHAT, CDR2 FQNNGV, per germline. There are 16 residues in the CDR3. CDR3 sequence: CASSQMSGTSGRVRYF. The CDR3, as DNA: TGTGCCAGCAGCCAAATGAGCGGGACTAGCGGGAGGGTTCGTTACTTC.

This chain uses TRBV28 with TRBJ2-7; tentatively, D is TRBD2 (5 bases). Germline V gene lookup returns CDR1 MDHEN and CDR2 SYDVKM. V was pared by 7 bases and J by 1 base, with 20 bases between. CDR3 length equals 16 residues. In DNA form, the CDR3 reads TGTGCCAGCAAGCCCGGGGATGCAGGCCGATCCTACGAGCAGTACTTC. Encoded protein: CASKPGDAGRSYEQYF. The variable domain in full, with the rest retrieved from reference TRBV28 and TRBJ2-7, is DVKVTQSSRYLVKRTGEKVFLECVQDMDHENMFWYRQDPGLGLRLIYFSYDVKMKEKGDIPEGYSVSREKKERFSLILESASTNQTSMYLCASKPGDAGRSYEQYFGPGTRLTVT.